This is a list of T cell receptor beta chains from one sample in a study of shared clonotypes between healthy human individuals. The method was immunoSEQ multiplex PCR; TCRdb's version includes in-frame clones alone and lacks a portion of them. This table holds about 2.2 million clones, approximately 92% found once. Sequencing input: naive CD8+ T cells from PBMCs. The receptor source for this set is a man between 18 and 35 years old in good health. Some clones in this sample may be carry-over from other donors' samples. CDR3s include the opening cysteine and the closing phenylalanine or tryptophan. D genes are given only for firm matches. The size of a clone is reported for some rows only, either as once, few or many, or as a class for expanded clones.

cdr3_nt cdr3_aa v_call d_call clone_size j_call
TGTGCCAGCAGCTTAGTCGAAGGCGGGCCCCCCTACGAGCAGTACTTC CASSLVEGGPPYEQYF TRBV7-9 NA NA TRBJ2-7
TGTGCCAGCAGCTTAGAATCTGGCGACGAGCAGTACTTC CASSLESGDEQYF TRBV7-9 NA NA TRBJ2-7
TGTGCCAGCAGTGAAACCTGGGGAGGGATGGGTACAGATACGCAGTATTTT CASSETWGGMGTDTQYF TRBV25-1 TRBD2 NA TRBJ2-3
TGCGCCAGCAGTCTGCAGGGAGTTTGGAATGAGCAGTTCTTC CASSLQGVWNEQFF TRBV4-3 NA NA TRBJ2-1
TGTGCCAGCAGTGAACACCGGGAATCCGAGCAGTACTTC CASSEHRESEQYF TRBV6-1 NA NA TRBJ2-7
TGCGCCAGCAGTAGCTTGTGGGATGAGCAGTTCTTC CASSSLWDEQFF TRBV5-1 NA NA TRBJ2-1
TGTGCCATCAGTACCGGACAGGGAAGCTCCTACAATGAGCAGTTCTTC CAISTGQGSSYNEQFF TRBV10-3 TRBD1 NA TRBJ2-1
TGCGCCAGCAGCTTGGGTAACCAACGGGGAACTGAAGCTTTCTTT CASSLGNQRGTEAFF TRBV5-1 NA NA TRBJ1-1
TGCAGCGTGGGGGATCCCCTAAGCACAGATACGCAGTATTTT CSVGDPLSTDTQYF TRBV29-1 NA NA TRBJ2-3
TGTGCCAGCAACCGACTGGACGAGGGGGCCTACAATGAGCAGTTCTTC CASNRLDEGAYNEQFF TRBV7-9 NA once TRBJ2-1
TGTGCCAGCAGTGCTAGCACGACCAGCTCCTACGAGCAGTACTTC CASSASTTSSYEQYF TRBV27 NA NA TRBJ2-7
TGCGCCAGCAGCGCCGGTTTGAGGAACCCCAATCTAGAGACCCAGTACTTC CASSAGLRNPNLETQYF TRBV4-1 NA NA TRBJ2-5
TGCGCCAGCAGCTTGGATATGGTTACACGACTTGGGCGGGGCGAGCAGTACTTC CASSLDMVTRLGRGEQYF TRBV5-1 NA NA TRBJ2-7
TGTGCCAGCAGTTACGGTAGAGGGGGACGGAACGAGCAGTACTTC CASSYGRGGRNEQYF TRBV6-5 NA NA TRBJ2-7
TGTGCCAGCACCCAACGAAGGGTTGAGAACTCTGGGGCCAACGTCCTGACTTTC CASTQRRVENSGANVLTF TRBV7-9 NA NA TRBJ2-6
TGTGCCACCAGGGGCCTTAATGAAAAACTGTTTTTT CATRGLNEKLFF TRBV6-5 NA NA TRBJ1-4
TGCGCCAGCAGTGAGGAACGGAGGACAATCGTGACTAGCGGGCCGAACACCGGGGAGCTGTTTTTT CASSEERRTIVTSGPNTGELFF TRBV10-2 TRBD2 once TRBJ2-2
TGTGCCAGCAGCTTAGTAAGGGAAGCTTTCTTT CASSLVREAFF TRBV11-2 NA NA TRBJ1-1
TGTGCCAGTAGTGAAAGGGGGCCTGGGGAGACCCAGTACTTC CASSERGPGETQYF TRBV19 TRBD1 NA TRBJ2-5
TGCGCCAGCAGCTTGGGAAGGGGATACCAAGAGACCCAGTACTTC CASSLGRGYQETQYF TRBV5-1 NA NA TRBJ2-5
TGTGCCAGCAGGATATTCGACAGGGGAAATGAAAAACTGTTTTTT CASRIFDRGNEKLFF TRBV28 TRBD1 NA TRBJ1-4
TGTGCCAGCAGCCAAGAGGAGGAGTTCACCGGGGAGCTGTTTTTT CASSQEEEFTGELFF TRBV4-2 NA NA TRBJ2-2
TGTGCCAGCAGCTTCATTCCCGGACGGCGACTGGAAAACATTCAGTACTTC CASSFIPGRRLENIQYF TRBV7-8 NA NA TRBJ2-4
TGTGCCAGCCGGGACAGTTGGGACGAGCAGTACTTC CASRDSWDEQYF TRBV19 TRBD1 NA TRBJ2-7
TGTGCCAGCAGGGAGACAGGCGATGGGACCCAGTACTTC CASRETGDGTQYF TRBV25-1 NA NA TRBJ2-5
TGTGCCAGCAGCCCTGGAGGGGGCGCTTCGTATGGCTACACCTTC CASSPGGGASYGYTF TRBV9 TRBD1 NA TRBJ1-2
TGTGCCAGCAGCTTTGCCTCGAAGGAGACCCAGTACTTC CASSFASKETQYF TRBV5-6 NA NA TRBJ2-5
TGCGCCAGCAGCCAAGGAATTACAGTCACAGATACGCAGTATTTT CASSQGITVTDTQYF TRBV4-3 NA NA TRBJ2-3
TGTGCCAGCAGCTCACTAGCGGGCTATTCCTACGAGCAGTACTTC CASSSLAGYSYEQYF TRBV7-6 TRBD2 NA TRBJ2-7
TGTGCCAGCAGTTTACCCCAACTAGATGGTGAGCAGTTCTTC CASSLPQLDGEQFF TRBV28 NA NA TRBJ2-1
TGTGCCAGCAGCGAGGACAGGGTGGTTGCAGATACGCAGTATTTT CASSEDRVVADTQYF TRBV9 TRBD1 NA TRBJ2-3
TGTGCCAGCAGGGGGACAGGGCCGACCTACGAGCAGTACTTC CASRGTGPTYEQYF TRBV28 TRBD1 NA TRBJ2-7
TGTGCCAGCGCGGGGAGAGGGACCGGGGAGCTGTTTTTT CASAGRGTGELFF TRBV9 NA once TRBJ2-2
TGCGCCAGCAGCAGGACAGGGGCGATTAACGAGCAGTACTTC CASSRTGAINEQYF TRBV5-1 TRBD1 NA TRBJ2-7
TGTGCCAGCAGTGAAGGCGGGAGGGCGGATGAGCAGTTCTTC CASSEGGRADEQFF TRBV6-4 TRBD2 NA TRBJ2-1
TGTGCCAGTAGCAAGACAGGGGGGGCCTACGAGCAGTACTTC CASSKTGGAYEQYF TRBV19 TRBD1 NA TRBJ2-7
TGTGCCAGCAGTCCCTCGACTAGAGGAACCTACGAGCAGTACTTC CASSPSTRGTYEQYF TRBV27 NA NA TRBJ2-7
TGTGCCAGCAGCCTCGGGGGAAACATTCAGTACTTC CASSLGGNIQYF TRBV6-6 NA NA TRBJ2-4
TGTGCCAGCAGTTTGTCGGGGGGAGGACGTGGCTACACCTTC CASSLSGGGRGYTF TRBV27 NA NA TRBJ1-2
TGTGCCAGCAGCGGGACTAGCGGGACTTCTCCTTCGGAGCAGTACTTC CASSGTSGTSPSEQYF TRBV2 TRBD2 once TRBJ2-7
TGTGCCAGCAGTGGAACCCGGGACAGGGGGACAGATACGCAGTATTTT CASSGTRDRGTDTQYF TRBV2 TRBD1 NA TRBJ2-3
TGTGCCAGCAGCTTAAGAACAGGGGGAATCTCGGAGACCCAGTACTTC CASSLRTGGISETQYF TRBV11-1 TRBD1 NA TRBJ2-5
TGTGCCAGCAGTGAATTGGGACAGGGGAATACGCAGTATTTT CASSELGQGNTQYF TRBV6-1 TRBD1 NA TRBJ2-3
TGTGCCAGCAGGATGCAGGGCATCAATCAGCCCCAGCATTTT CASRMQGINQPQHF TRBV28 NA once TRBJ1-5